Following are 5 T cell receptor beta chains from one sample sequenced in a study of sequential checkpoint blockade in melanoma. TCRdb keeps only in-frame clones here, not all; method: immunoSEQ multiplex PCR. The table lists about 4,800 clones, around 55% of them singletons. Treatment of the sample: randomized to nivolumab then ipilimumab (arm A) or the reverse (arm B). Here the sequenced sample was CD8+ T cells sorted from blood (inferred from file names), taken from a patient given nivolumab and ipilimumab in sequence. The receptors shown here come from a human donor with melanoma.

This chain connects TRBV15 to TRBJ1-4; D possibly corresponds to TRBD1 (6 bases). This CDR3 comprises 15 residues. Germline CDR1 reads LNHNV; CDR2 reads YYDKDF (reference sequence). Deletions cut 5 bases from V and 3 bases from J, with 13 bases between. The CDR3 loop reads CATSHRQESNEKLFF. Written as DNA, the CDR3 is TGTGCCACCAGCCATCGACAGGAGTCTAATGAAAAACTGTTTTTT. Full variable domain (remainder filled in from reference TRBV15 and TRBJ1-4): DAMVIQNPRYQVTQFGKPVTLSCSQTLNHNVMYWYQQKSSQAPKLLFHYYDKDFNNEADTPDNFQSRRPNTSFCFLDIRSPGLGDTAMYLCATSHRQESNEKLFFGSGTQLSVL.

Details on this clone: The same CDR3 can be traced to other DNA sequences in this sample. V gene TRBV4-3 combines with J gene TRBJ2-2; 8 bases line up with TRBD2. After removal of 0 bases from V and 3 bases from J, the junction contained 9 bases not matched to a gene. CDR1 and CDR2 from the germline V gene are LGHNA and YSLEER. The CDR3 covers 18 residues. The CDR3 reads CASSQDRSGGADTGELFF. DNA of the CDR3: TGCGCCAGCAGCCAAGATCGGTCGGGAGGGGCCGACACCGGGGAGCTGTTTTTT.

The rearrangement links TRBV28 to TRBJ1-2, with D maybe TRBD1 (5 bases). Germline CDR1 and CDR2: MDHEN and SYDVKM. Deletions cut 5 bases from V and 4 bases from J, with 17 bases between. The CDR3 totals 15 residues. CDR3 sequence: CASSRPSTVTYGYTF. CDR3 coding DNA: TGTGCCAGCAGTCGCCCCTCGACAGTTACCTATGGCTACACCTTC.

This clone appeared a few times. V gene TRBV30 combines with J gene TRBJ1-5, with TRBD1 matching 7 bases. The V and J ends lost 0 bases and 3 bases, in that order; junction bases with no gene match: 5. The germline gives CDR1 GTSNPN, CDR2 SVGIG (reference sequence). The CDR3 is made up of 15 amino acids. CDR3 nucleotide sequence: TGTGCCTGGAGTGTAGGGGGCCTGGCCAATCAGCCCCAGCATTTT. As protein: CAWSVGGLANQPQHF.

This clone has just one count. The chain employs TRBV7-8 and TRBJ1-1; no firm D call. The CDR3 length is 11 residues. The germline V gene encodes CDR1 SGHVS and CDR2 FQNEAQ. V was cut by 4 bases and J by 13 bases, with 13 bases left in between. CDR3 loop: CASSWASWVFF. CDR3 nucleotides: TGTGCCAGCAGCTGGGCATCCTGGGTTTTCTTT.